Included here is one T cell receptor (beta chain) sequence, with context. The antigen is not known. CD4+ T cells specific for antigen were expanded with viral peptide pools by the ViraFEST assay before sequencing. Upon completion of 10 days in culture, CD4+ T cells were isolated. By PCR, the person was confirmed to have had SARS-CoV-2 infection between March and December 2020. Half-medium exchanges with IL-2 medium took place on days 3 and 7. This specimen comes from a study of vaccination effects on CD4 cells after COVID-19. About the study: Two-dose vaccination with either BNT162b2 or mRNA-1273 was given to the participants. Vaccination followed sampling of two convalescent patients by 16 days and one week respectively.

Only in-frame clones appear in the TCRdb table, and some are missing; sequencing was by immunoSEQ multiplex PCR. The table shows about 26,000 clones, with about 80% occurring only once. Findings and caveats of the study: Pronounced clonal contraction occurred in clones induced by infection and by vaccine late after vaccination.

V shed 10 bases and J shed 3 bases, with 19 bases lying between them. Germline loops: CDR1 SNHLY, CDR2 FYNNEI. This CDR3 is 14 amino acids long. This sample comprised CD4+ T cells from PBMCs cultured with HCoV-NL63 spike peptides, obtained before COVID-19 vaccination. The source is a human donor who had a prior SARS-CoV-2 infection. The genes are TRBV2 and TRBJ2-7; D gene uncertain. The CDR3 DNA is TGTGCCAACCGCCCAAGGGATAATTTCTACGAGCAGTACTTC. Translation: CANRPRDNFYEQYF.